Below are 28 T cell receptor beta chains sequenced from a single sample in a study of shared clonotypes between healthy human individuals. Using immunoSEQ multiplex PCR, the repertoire was profiled, and TCRdb retains in-frame clones only, with some absent. The sample carries under 550,000 clones, about 96% recorded once. The material sequenced was naive CD4+ T cells sorted from blood. Subset specified: CD45RA+ positively selected. These receptors all stem from a woman in her 30s in good health.

CDR3 region: CASSDSVGVRNYEQYF. DNA for the CDR3: TGTGCCAGCAGTGACTCCGTTGGGGTACGAAACTACGAGCAGTACTTC. This chain joins TRBV6-4 and TRBJ2-7; D is uncertain. V lost 0 bases and J 3 bases, leaving 15 bases between the germline ends. CDR1 MRHNA and CDR2 SNTAGT come from the germline V gene. The CDR3 consists of 16 residues.

The chain employs TRBV27 and TRBJ1-1; 10 nucleotides agree with TRBD1. With V trimmed by 5 bases and J by 3 bases, 9 bases remained unmatched. The germline V gene has CDR1 MNHEY and CDR2 SMNVEV (reference sequence). The CDR3 loop spans 16 amino acids. CDR3 nucleotide sequence: TGTGCCAGCAGTCCTTGGGGACAGGGGTTGGACACTGAAGCTTTCTTT. It encodes CASSPWGQGLDTEAFF.

The chain is built from TRBV5-4 and TRBJ1-1, with D possibly TRBD1 on 6 matching bases. The CDR3 is 13 amino acids. Germline CDR1 is SGHNT and CDR2 is YYREEE (reference sequence). V was shortened by 6 bases and J by 10 bases, with 19 bases between the two germline ends. CDR3 amino acids: CASTAGTSPTAFF. The CDR3 DNA is TGTGCCAGCACAGCCGGGACAAGCCCTACAGCTTTCTTT.

The rearrangement joins TRBV5-4 to TRBJ1-2; no clear D gene. Deletions cut 0 bases from V and 2 bases from J, with 14 bases between. This CDR3 contains 16 residues. CDR1 SGHNT and CDR2 YYREEE come from the germline V gene (reference sequence). CDR3 region: CASSLALGRRNYGYTF. CDR3 DNA sequence: TGTGCCAGCAGCTTGGCCCTTGGCAGGAGAAACTATGGCTACACCTTC.

This clone came up once. The chain joins TRBV27 to TRBJ1-5; no definite D call. The CDR3 extends over 14 amino acids. V was pared by 4 bases and J by 3 bases, with 10 bases between. Germline CDR1 and CDR2: MNHEY and SMNVEV (reference sequence). DNA of the CDR3: TGTGCCAGCAGTTCGGGCAGTATCAATCAGCCCCAGCATTTT. Protein: CASSSGSINQPQHF.

The CDR3 is CASSLGSGNSPLHF. DNA for the CDR3: TGCGCCAGCAGCTTGGGATCCGGCAATTCACCCCTCCACTTT. This chain connects TRBV5-1 to TRBJ1-6; no firm D call. The CDR3 extends over 14 amino acids. Trimming took 0 bases from V and 7 from J, leaving 8 bases between them. From germline, CDR1 is SGHRS and CDR2 YFSETQ.

V is TRBV11-3 and J is TRBJ2-3, with D unclear. The germline V and J ends were trimmed by 5 bases and 4 bases, with 13 bases remaining between them. Germline V gene lookup returns CDR1 SGHNT and CDR2 YENEEA. The CDR3 has 14 amino acids. The CDR3, as DNA: TGTGCCAGCAGCCCTGGTGTTTTTGCAGATACGCAGTATTTT. Protein sequence: CASSPGVFADTQYF.

V gene TRBV6-1 combines with J gene TRBJ2-7; 8 bases agree with TRBD2. Germline trimming cut 7 bases from V and 0 bases from J; bases unmatched to any gene: 8. From germline, CDR1 is MNHNS and CDR2 SASEGT. The CDR3 runs to 15 residues. The CDR3 sequence: CASTDFSGGSYEQYF. CDR3 sequence (DNA): TGTGCCAGCACCGACTTCAGCGGGGGCTCCTACGAGCAGTACTTC.

V and J are TRBV6-1 and TRBJ2-7; tentatively, D is TRBD1 (5 bases). The germline CDR1 and CDR2 sequences are MNHNS and SASEGT. V gave up 9 bases and J gave up 4 bases, with 16 bases separating them. The CDR3 totals 13 residues. The CDR3 loop reads CASTGGQGYEQYF. The CDR3 DNA follows: TGTGCCAGTACTGGCGGCCAGGGTTACGAGCAGTACTTC.

The chain carries TRBV27 and TRBJ1-2; no reliable D call. V lost 6 bases, J lost 0 bases, and 8 bases lay in between. CDR1 and CDR2 from the germline V gene are MNHEY and SMNVEV (reference sequence). This CDR3 has 13 residues. DNA of the CDR3: TGTGCCAGCAGCCGACGGTCTAACTATGGCTACACCTTC. This translates into CASSRRSNYGYTF.

The chain is built from TRBV11-2 and TRBJ2-7, with D unclear. V lost 5 bases, J lost 0 bases, and 8 bases lay in between. There are 13 residues in the CDR3. CDR1 and CDR2 from the germline V gene are SGHAT and FQNNGV. Here the CDR3 reads CASSGRNSYEQYF. DNA for the CDR3: TGTGCCAGCAGCGGGCGGAACTCCTACGAGCAGTACTTC. Full variable domain (missing parts from reference TRBV11-2 and TRBJ2-7): EAGVAQSPRYKIIEKRQSVAFWCNPISGHATLYWYQQILGQGPKLLIQFQNNGVVDDSQLPKDRFSAERLKGVDSTLKIQPAKLEDSAVYLCASSGRNSYEQYFGPGTRLTVT.

Concerning this clone: Other DNA sequences from this sample encode an identical CDR3 as well. This sequence joins TRBV2 and TRBJ1-5; D remains ambiguous. V lost 2 bases and J 4 bases, leaving 6 bases between the germline ends. This CDR3 has 13 residues. The germline gives CDR1 SNHLY, CDR2 FYNNEI. The CDR3 DNA reads TGTGCCAGCAGTGAACAGACGAATCAGCCCCAGCATTTT. This encodes CASSEQTNQPQHF.

The genes are TRBV5-1 and TRBJ2-1; 9 bases line up with TRBD2. CDR1 and CDR2 from the germline V gene are SGHRS and YFSETQ. The CDR3 is made up of 15 amino acids. V lost 6 bases, J lost 7 bases, and 11 bases stayed unmatched. The CDR3 DNA reads TGCGCCAGCACCCCCTTGGCGGGAGGGAGGAATGAGCAGTTCTTC. Amino acids: CASTPLAGGRNEQFF.

This chain links TRBV7-8 with TRBJ2-1; maybe TRBD1 (6 bases). Germline assignment: CDR1 SGHVS and CDR2 FQNEAQ. The CDR3 has 16 amino acids. V was trimmed by 5 bases and J by 1 base, leaving 15 bases between them. The CDR3: CASSPRQEKSYNEQFF. The CDR3 nucleotides are TGTGCCAGCAGCCCCCGACAGGAAAAATCCTACAATGAGCAGTTCTTC. Looking up the rest from reference TRBV7-8 and TRBJ2-1 gives the full variable domain: GAGVSQSPRYKVAKRGQDVALRCDPISGHVSLFWYQQALGQGPEFLTYFQNEAQLDKSGLPSDRFFAERPEGSVSTLKIQRTQQEDSAVYLCASSPRQEKSYNEQFFGPGTRLTVL.

This chain uses TRBV18 with TRBJ1-1; D gene unclear. Germline CDR1 KGHSH, CDR2 LQKENI. This CDR3 spans 14 amino acids. V dropped 0 bases and J dropped 8 bases, with 13 bases sitting between them. DNA of the CDR3: TGTGCCAGCTCACCACCCCTCAGTTCGTCCGAAGCTTTCTTT. This translates into CASSPPLSSSEAFF.

The V call is TRBV19, the J call TRBJ2-2; possibly TRBD1 for D (6 bases). V was trimmed by 8 bases and J by 3 bases, leaving 7 bases between them. CDR3 size: 12 residues. From germline, CDR1 is LNHDA and CDR2 SQIVND (reference sequence). CDR3: CASHRDTGELFF. The CDR3 DNA reads as TGTGCCAGTCACAGGGACACCGGGGAGCTGTTTTTT.

V gene TRBV7-3 combines with J gene TRBJ2-2, with a tentative D call TRBD2 (6 bases). The ends were cut back, 2 bases at V and 5 bases at J, with 18 bases in the middle. The CDR3 extends over 17 amino acids. From germline, CDR1 is SGHTA and CDR2 FQGTGA. CDR3 DNA: TGTGCCAGCAGCTTACTGGGCGGGACGGCGGGAACCGGGGAGCTGTTTTTT. This translates into CASSLLGGTAGTGELFF.

The chain links TRBV28 to TRBJ2-4; 7 nucleotides agree with TRBD1. After removal of 3 bases from V and 7 bases from J, the junction contained 6 bases not matched to a gene. In germline, CDR1 is MDHEN, CDR2 SYDVKM. The CDR3 is made up of 14 amino acids. CDR3 DNA: TGTGCCAGCAGTTTTAGGGGGCCGGATAACATTCAGTACTTC. Protein: CASSFRGPDNIQYF.

This chain uses TRBV19 with TRBJ2-7; 9 nucleotides align to TRBD1. The CDR3 length is 15 residues. Germline lookup yields CDR1 LNHDA and CDR2 SQIVND (reference sequence). The V and J ends lost 5 bases and 3 bases, in that order; junction bases with no gene match: 8. As DNA, the CDR3 is TGTGCCAGTAGTGAACAGGGGGCGTTTATCTACGAGCAGTACTTC. This codes for CASSEQGAFIYEQYF.

The V gene is TRBV19, the J gene TRBJ2-5, with 12 nucleotides matching TRBD2. TRBJ2-7 explains the end of the DNA better; the J call may be wrong. CDR1 is LNHDA, CDR2 SQIVND, per germline (reference sequence). This CDR3 has 15 amino acids. This chain's CDR3 is CASSLAGGSTYEQYF. The DNA for the CDR3 is TGTGCCAGTAGTCTAGCGGGAGGGAGTACCTACGAGCAGTACTTC.

The V gene is TRBV2, the J gene TRBJ2-7; D ambiguous. The CDR3 length is 12 residues. The germline V gene has CDR1 SNHLY and CDR2 FYNNEI. Deletions cut 11 bases from V and 4 bases from J, with 15 bases between. This CDR3 is CAAVRERYEQYF. CDR3 coding DNA: TGTGCCGCCGTCCGCGAACGTTACGAGCAGTACTTC.

V and J are TRBV4-1 and TRBJ1-2; 9 bases are a match to TRBD1. Germline V CDR1 and CDR2: MGHRA, YSYEKL. CDR3 length equals 15 residues. Trimming at V came to 7 bases and at J to 8 bases, leaving 14 bases not matched to a gene. CDR3 in DNA: TGCGCCAGCAACAGAGGGGTACAGGGGGCTCGAGGCTACACCTTC. This sequence encodes CASNRGVQGARGYTF.

The rearrangement links TRBV7-2 to TRBJ1-5; 10 nucleotides align to TRBD1. CDR3 length equals 16 residues. Trimming cost V 5 bases and J 5 bases; bases outside gene matches: 9. CDR1 and CDR2 from the germline V gene are SGHTA and FQGNSA. The CDR3 loop reads CASSPGGTGVYQPQHF. The CDR3 region has the DNA TGTGCCAGCAGCCCTGGTGGGACAGGGGTGTATCAGCCCCAGCATTTT. Variable domain in full (rest from reference TRBV7-2 and TRBJ1-5): GAGVSQSPSNKVTEKGKDVELRCDPISGHTALYWYRQSLGQGLEFLIYFQGNSAPDKSGLPSDRFSAERTGGSVSTLTIQRTQQEDSAVYLCASSPGGTGVYQPQHFGDGTRLSIL.

The chain joins TRBV9 to TRBJ2-5, with 7 nucleotides matching TRBD2. The end of the DNA fits TRBJ2-7 better, so the J call may be wrong. This CDR3 is built from 15 residues. Per germline, CDR1 SGDLS and CDR2 YYNGEE. CDR3 coding DNA: TGTGCCAGCAGCGTAGGACTAGCAGAATACTACGAGCAGTACTTC. Translated, it gives CASSVGLAEYYEQYF.

The J gene is TRBJ1-2, the V gene TRBV19; tentative D call: TRBD1 (5 bases). V was pared by 5 bases and J by 8 bases, with 12 bases between. This CDR3 is built from 12 residues. The germline gives CDR1 LNHDA, CDR2 SQIVND (reference sequence). CDR3 sequence: CASSRGVKGYTF. For the CDR3, the DNA is TGTGCCAGTAGTCGAGGGGTGAAGGGCTACACCTTC.

This sequence joins TRBV11-2 and TRBJ2-1; 11 bases fit TRBD1. V shed 8 bases, J shed 7 bases, and the junction held 4 bases outside the gene matches. This CDR3 spans 13 amino acids. Germline V lookup: CDR1 SGHAT, CDR2 FQNNGV. The CDR3 is CASRRDRGNEQFF. CDR3 nucleotide sequence: TGTGCCAGCCGTCGGGACAGGGGGAATGAGCAGTTCTTC.

The chain links TRBV11-2 to TRBJ1-5; 9 positions agree with TRBD1. CDR1 is SGHAT and CDR2 is FQNNGV in the germline V gene. The CDR3 spans 16 residues. With 4 bases clipped from V and 3 bases from J, the junction kept 7 bases outside the gene matches. CDR3 sequence (DNA): TGTGCCAGCAGCTATTCACAGGGGGCTAACAATCAGCCCCAGCATTTT. Protein sequence: CASSYSQGANNQPQHF.

This chain joins TRBV4-1 and TRBJ1-1, with a weak D call TRBD1 (5 bases). The CDR3 has 17 amino acids. The germline V and J ends were trimmed by 1 base and 3 bases, with 18 bases remaining between them. CDR1 is MGHRA and CDR2 is YSYEKL in the germline V gene. CDR3 region: CASSQVGAGKLYTEAFF. In DNA form, the CDR3 reads TGCGCCAGCAGCCAAGTAGGGGCGGGGAAACTTTACACTGAAGCTTTCTTT.